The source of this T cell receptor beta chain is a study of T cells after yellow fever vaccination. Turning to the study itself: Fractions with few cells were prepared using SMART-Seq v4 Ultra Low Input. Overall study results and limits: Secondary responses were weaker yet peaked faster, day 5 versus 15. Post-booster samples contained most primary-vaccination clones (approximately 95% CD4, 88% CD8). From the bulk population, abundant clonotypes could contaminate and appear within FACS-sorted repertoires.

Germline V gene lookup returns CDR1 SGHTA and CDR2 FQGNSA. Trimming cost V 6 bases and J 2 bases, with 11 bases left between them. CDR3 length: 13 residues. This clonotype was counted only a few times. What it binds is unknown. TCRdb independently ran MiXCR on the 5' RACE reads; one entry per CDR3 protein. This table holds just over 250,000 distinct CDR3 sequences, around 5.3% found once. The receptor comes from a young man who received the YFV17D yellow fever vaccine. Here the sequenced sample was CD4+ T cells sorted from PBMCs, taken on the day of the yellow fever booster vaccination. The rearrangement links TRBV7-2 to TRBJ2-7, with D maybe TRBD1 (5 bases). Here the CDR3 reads CASSAGFAYEQYF. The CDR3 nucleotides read TGTGCCAGCAGTGCAGGGTTCGCCTACGAGCAGTACTTC.